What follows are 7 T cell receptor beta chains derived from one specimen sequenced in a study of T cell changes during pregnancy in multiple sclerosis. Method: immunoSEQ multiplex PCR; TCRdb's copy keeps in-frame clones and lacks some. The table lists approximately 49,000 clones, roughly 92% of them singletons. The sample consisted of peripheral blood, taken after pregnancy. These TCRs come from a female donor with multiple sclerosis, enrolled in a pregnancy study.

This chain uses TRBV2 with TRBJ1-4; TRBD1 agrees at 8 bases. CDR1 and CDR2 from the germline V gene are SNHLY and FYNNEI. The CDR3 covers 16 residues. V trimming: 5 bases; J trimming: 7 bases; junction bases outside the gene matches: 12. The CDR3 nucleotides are TGTGCCAGCAGTAAGAGACAGGGGAAGGAGAGTGAAAAACTGTTTTTT. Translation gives CASSKRQGKESEKLFF.

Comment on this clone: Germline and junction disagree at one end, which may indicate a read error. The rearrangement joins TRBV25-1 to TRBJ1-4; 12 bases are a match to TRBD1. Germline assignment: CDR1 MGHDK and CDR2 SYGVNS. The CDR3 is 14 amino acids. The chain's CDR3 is CASSEWDRGRKTVF. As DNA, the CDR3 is TGTGCCAGCAGTGAATGGGACAGGGGGCGAAAAACTGTTTTT. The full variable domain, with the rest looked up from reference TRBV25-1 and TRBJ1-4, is EADIYQTPRYLVIGTGKKITLECSQTMGHDKMYWYQQDPGMELHLIHYSYGVNSTEKGDLSSESTVSRIRTEHFPLTLESARPSHTSQYLCASSEWDRGRKTVFGSGTQLSVL.

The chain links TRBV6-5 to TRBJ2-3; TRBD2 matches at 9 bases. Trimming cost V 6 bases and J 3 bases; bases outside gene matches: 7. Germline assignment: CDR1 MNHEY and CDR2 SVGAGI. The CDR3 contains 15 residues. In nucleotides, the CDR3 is TGTGCCAGCAGACAGGCGGGGGGGTTAACAGATACGCAGTATTTT. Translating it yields CASRQAGGLTDTQYF.

DNA for the CDR3: TGTGCCAGCAGCTTGGGAGAAAGGAGATTACAAGGGGCTGAAGCTTTCTTT. Translated, it gives CASSLGERRLQGAEAFF. The genes are TRBV5-6 and TRBJ1-1, with D possibly matching TRBD1 (5 bases). Per germline, CDR1 SGHDT and CDR2 YYEEEE. The CDR3 runs 17 residues. Trimming stripped 0 bases from V and 6 bases from J, with 21 bases between.

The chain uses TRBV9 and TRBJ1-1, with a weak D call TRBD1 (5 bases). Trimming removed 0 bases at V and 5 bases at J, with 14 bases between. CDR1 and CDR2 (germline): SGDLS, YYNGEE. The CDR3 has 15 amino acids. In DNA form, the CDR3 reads TGTGCCAGCAGCGTAGTTGGGCAGGGAGGGACTGAAGCTTTCTTT. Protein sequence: CASSVVGQGGTEAFF.

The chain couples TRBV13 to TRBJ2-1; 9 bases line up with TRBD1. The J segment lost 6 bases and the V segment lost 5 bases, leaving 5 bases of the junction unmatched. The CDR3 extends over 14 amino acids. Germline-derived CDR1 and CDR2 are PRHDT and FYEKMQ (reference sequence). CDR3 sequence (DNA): TGTGCCAGCAGCAGCCGGGACAGGGCCAATGAGCAGTTCTTC. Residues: CASSSRDRANEQFF.

The CDR3 region is CASSQDSPGGSDTIYF. CDR3 in DNA: TGCGCCAGCAGCCAAGATTCCCCGGGGGGATCGGACACCATATATTTT. V is TRBV4-1 and J is TRBJ1-3, with a possible D match to TRBD1 (5 bases). V dropped 0 bases and J dropped 8 bases, with 17 bases sitting between them. CDR1 is MGHRA, CDR2 YSYEKL, per germline. There are 16 residues in the CDR3.